These 12 T cell receptor beta chains were all obtained from the same sample, sequenced in a study of shared clonotypes between healthy human individuals (dated by TCRdb to the early 2020s). Library preparation employed the immunoSEQ multiplex PCR assay. TCRdb provides this immuneACCESS table in a form limited to in-frame rearrangements. Some clones are lacking; in checked studies, under half of them reflect an unresolved V gene, and why the rest are absent is not known. The sample table shows more than 2,000,000 clones, and around 94% are seen once. 0.11% to 0.15% of the sample rests with the top ten. The sequenced sample was naive CD4+ T cells sorted from blood. The sample's cell subset or site, from its label and the paper: CD45RA+ positively selected. All receptors derive from a man between 18 and 35 years old in good health.

This sequence joins TRBV18 and TRBJ2-1; possibly TRBD1 for D (6 bases). Trimming took off 3 bases at V and 10 bases at J, with 10 bases between the two ends. Looked up from germline, CDR1 is KGHSH and CDR2 is LQKENI. CDR3 length equals 12 residues. This CDR3 reads CASSPSTGEQFF. The DNA for the CDR3 is TGTGCCAGCTCACCCTCTACAGGGGAGCAGTTCTTC.

This chain uses TRBV6-5 with TRBJ2-2; possibly TRBD1 for D (6 bases). This CDR3 region has 15 residues. The V and J ends lost 5 bases and 3 bases respectively, with 13 bases between them. Germline V lookup: CDR1 MNHEY, CDR2 SVGAGI. CDR3: CASSPRRTDTGELFF. DNA of the CDR3: TGTGCCAGCAGTCCGAGGAGGACAGACACCGGGGAGCTGTTTTTT.

This chain joins TRBV30 and TRBJ2-7; D tentatively fits TRBD1 or TRBD2 (5 bases each). The CDR3 is made up of 15 amino acids. The germline gives CDR1 GTSNPN, CDR2 SVGIG (reference sequence). The germline V and J ends were trimmed by 5 bases and 5 bases, with 22 bases remaining between them. This chain's CDR3 is CAWLPLRGRVHEQYF. In nucleotides, the CDR3 is TGTGCCTGGCTCCCCCTCCGGGGCAGGGTCCACGAGCAGTACTTC.

About this clone: This CDR3 is also generated by other DNA sequences in the sample. The rearrangement links TRBV20-1 to TRBJ1-2; no definite D call. Germline V CDR1 and CDR2: DFQATT, SNEGSKA (reference sequence). The V end was cut by 6 bases, the J end by 4 bases, with 9 bases between. The CDR3 extends over 11 amino acids. CDR3 in amino acids: CSAATGYGYTF. CDR3 nucleotide sequence: TGCAGTGCAGCCACGGGCTATGGCTACACCTTC.

CDR3 sequence: CASSFPTFANTGELFF. In DNA form, the CDR3 reads TGTGCCAGCAGCTTCCCAACCTTCGCGAACACCGGGGAGCTGTTTTTT. The J gene is TRBJ2-2, the V gene TRBV7-2; D unresolved. V was trimmed by 3 bases and J by 0 bases, leaving 11 bases between them. There are 16 residues in the CDR3. Germline V gene sequence: CDR1 SGHTA, CDR2 FQGNSA.

This clone turned up a few times. The V and J genes are TRBV5-3 and TRBJ1-1; D gene ambiguous. TRBV5-3 is an ORF for which the function is uncertain. V lost 3 bases and J 2 bases, leaving 8 bases between the germline ends. This CDR3 region has 13 residues. CDR3 sequence: CARSSQKNTEAFF. In DNA, the CDR3 is TGTGCCAGAAGCTCCCAAAAAAACACTGAAGCTTTCTTT.

With respect to this clone: Other DNA sequences in the same sample also yield this CDR3. This chain joins TRBV5-1 and TRBJ2-5; maybe TRBD2 (5 bases). Trimming took 0 bases from V and 4 from J, leaving 10 bases between them. Looked up from germline, CDR1 is SGHRS and CDR2 is YFSETQ. The CDR3 extends over 14 amino acids. CDR3 amino acids: CASSLDSRGETQYF. DNA of the CDR3: TGCGCCAGCAGCTTGGACTCTCGGGGAGAGACCCAGTACTTC.

Comments on this clone: Other DNA sequences in this specimen translate into the identical CDR3. The chain is built from TRBV9 and TRBJ1-2, with D unresolved. Trimming cost V 0 bases and J 4 bases, with 10 bases left between them. There are 14 residues in the CDR3. The germline V gene has CDR1 SGDLS and CDR2 YYNGEE. CDR3 residues: CASSVVEGSYGYTF. In DNA form, the CDR3 reads TGTGCCAGCAGCGTAGTCGAAGGATCCTATGGCTACACCTTC.

The chain joins TRBV6-6 to TRBJ2-6; weak D call: TRBD1 (5 bases). V lost 2 bases, J lost 0 bases, and 8 bases lay in between. This CDR3 spans 16 amino acids. The germline CDR1 and CDR2 sequences are MNHNY and SVGAGI (reference sequence). The CDR3 protein is CASSYGHISGANVLTF. CDR3 bases: TGTGCCAGCAGTTACGGACACATCTCTGGGGCCAACGTCCTGACTTTC.

This rearrangement joins TRBV30 to TRBJ1-1; 10 nucleotides align to TRBD1. V dropped 3 bases and J dropped 6; count of bases not matched to a gene: 4. Germline V gives CDR1 GTSNPN, CDR2 SVGIG (reference sequence). The CDR3 extends over 13 amino acids. The CDR3 loop is CAWRDRGLSEAFF. The CDR3 DNA follows: TGTGCCTGGAGAGACAGGGGGCTATCTGAAGCTTTCTTT.

The chain links TRBV18 to TRBJ2-5; D possibly corresponds to TRBD1 (6 bases). The CDR3 spans 13 residues. Germline lookup yields CDR1 KGHSH and CDR2 LQKENI. V was cut by 8 bases and J by 11 bases, with 21 bases left in between. Written as DNA, the CDR3 is TGTGCCAGCACCAACGGGCAGGGACAAGTTCAGTACTTC. Translating gives CASTNGQGQVQYF.

Comments on this clone: The sample holds other DNA sequences that translate to the same CDR3. J is TRBJ2-7 and V is TRBV28; TRBD1 matches 7 bases. J gave up 2 bases and V 5 bases, and 3 bases lay outside the gene matches. Germline V CDR1 and CDR2: MDHEN, SYDVKM. The CDR3 has 13 residues. This CDR3 reads CASSRGQPYEQYF. The DNA of the CDR3 is TGTGCCAGCAGTAGGGGACAGCCCTACGAGCAGTACTTC.